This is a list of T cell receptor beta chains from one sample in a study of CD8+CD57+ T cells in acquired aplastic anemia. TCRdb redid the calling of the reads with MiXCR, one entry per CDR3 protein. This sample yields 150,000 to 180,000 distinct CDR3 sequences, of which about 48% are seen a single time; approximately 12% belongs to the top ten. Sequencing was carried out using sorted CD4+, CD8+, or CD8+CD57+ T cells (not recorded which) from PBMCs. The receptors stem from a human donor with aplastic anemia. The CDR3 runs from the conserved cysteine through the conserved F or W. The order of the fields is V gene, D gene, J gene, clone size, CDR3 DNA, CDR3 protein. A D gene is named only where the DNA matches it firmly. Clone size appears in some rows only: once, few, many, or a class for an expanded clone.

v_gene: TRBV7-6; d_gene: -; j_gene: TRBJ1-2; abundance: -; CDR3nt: TGTGCCAGCAGCGATCAGGGATATGGCTACACCTTC; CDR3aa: CASSDQGYGYTF
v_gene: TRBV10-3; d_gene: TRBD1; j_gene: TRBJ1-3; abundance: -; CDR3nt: TGTGCCATCAGTCCAACCGGGACAGACTCTGGAAACACCATATATTTT; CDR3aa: CAISPTGTDSGNTIYF
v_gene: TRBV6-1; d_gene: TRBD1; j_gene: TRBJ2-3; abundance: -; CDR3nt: TGTGCCAGCAGTACACGGACAGGGGGAACAGATACGCAGTATTTT; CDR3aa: CASSTRTGGTDTQYF
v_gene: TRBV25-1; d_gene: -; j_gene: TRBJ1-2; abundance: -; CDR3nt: TGTGCCAGCAGTGCAACAGGGAGTTATGGCTACACCTTC; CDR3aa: CASSATGSYGYTF
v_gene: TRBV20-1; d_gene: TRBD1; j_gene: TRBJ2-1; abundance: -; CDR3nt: TGCAGTGCCGGGGACAGGGGTTCCTACAATGAGCAGTTCTTC; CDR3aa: CSAGDRGSYNEQFF
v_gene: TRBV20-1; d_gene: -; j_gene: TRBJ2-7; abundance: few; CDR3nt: TGCAGTGTCGGCGGGGTGATCTCCTACGAGCAGTACTTC; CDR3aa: CSVGGVISYEQYF
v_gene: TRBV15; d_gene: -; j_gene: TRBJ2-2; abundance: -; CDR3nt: TGTGCCACCAGCAAAAGCCTCGGGCAGGGCCCCACCGGGGAGCTGTTTTTT; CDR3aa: CATSKSLGQGPTGELFF
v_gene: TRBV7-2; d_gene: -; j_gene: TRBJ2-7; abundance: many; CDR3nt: TGTGCCAGCAGCTTGTTGGACGGCGAGCAGTACTTC; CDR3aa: CASSLLDGEQYF
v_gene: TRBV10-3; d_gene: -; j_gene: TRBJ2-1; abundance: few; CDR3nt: TGTGCCATCAGCTTCTCCGAGATATACAATGAGCAGTTCTTC; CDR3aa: CAISFSEIYNEQFF
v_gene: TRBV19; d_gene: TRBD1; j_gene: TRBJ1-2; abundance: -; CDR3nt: TGTGCCAGTAGTATTAGGACAGGGGTTCCTGGCTACACCTTC; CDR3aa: CASSIRTGVPGYTF
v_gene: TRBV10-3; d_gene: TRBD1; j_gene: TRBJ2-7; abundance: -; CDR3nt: TGTGCCATCACTATCGGGACAGGGGACGAGCAGTACTTC; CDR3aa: CAITIGTGDEQYF
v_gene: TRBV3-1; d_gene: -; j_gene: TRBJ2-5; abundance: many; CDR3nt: TGTGCCAGCAGCCAAGATCTAGGGGGGGCCAGGGAGACCCAGTACTTC; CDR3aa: CASSQDLGGARETQYF
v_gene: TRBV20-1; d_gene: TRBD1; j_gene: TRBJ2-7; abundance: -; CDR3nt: TGCAGTGCTAGAGACAGATCCGGGACAGGATCCTACGAGCAGTACTTC; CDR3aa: CSARDRSGTGSYEQYF
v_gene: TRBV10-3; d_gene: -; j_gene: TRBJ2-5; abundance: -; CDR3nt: TGTGCCATCCGAGGGGTTCAAGAGACCCAGTACTTC; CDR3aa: CAIRGVQETQYF
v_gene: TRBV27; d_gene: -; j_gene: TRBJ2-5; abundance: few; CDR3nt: TGTGCCAGCAGTTTAGGTCGGCAGAGCCAGACCCAGTACTTC; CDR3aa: CASSLGRQSQTQYF
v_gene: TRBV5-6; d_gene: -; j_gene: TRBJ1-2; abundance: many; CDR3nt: TGTGCCAGCAGCTTGGGGCGTTACTACACCTTC; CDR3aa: CASSLGRYYTF
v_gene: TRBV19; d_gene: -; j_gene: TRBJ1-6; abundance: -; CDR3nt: TGTGCCAGTTATGGGGGTTGGCCACCCCTCCACTTT; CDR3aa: CASYGGWPPLHF
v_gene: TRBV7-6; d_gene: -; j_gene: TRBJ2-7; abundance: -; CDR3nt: TGTGCCAGCAGCCAGGGACAAGGGCGAACCTACGAGCAGTACTTC; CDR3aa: CASSQGQGRTYEQYF
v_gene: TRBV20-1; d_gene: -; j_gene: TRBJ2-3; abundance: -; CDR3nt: TGCAGTGCCAACCGGGAATTAAGCACAGATACGCAGTATTTT; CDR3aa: CSANRELSTDTQYF
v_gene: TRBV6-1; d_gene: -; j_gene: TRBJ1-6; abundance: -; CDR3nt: TGTGCCAGCAGCGCGACAGACAATTCACCCCTCCACTTT; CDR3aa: CASSATDNSPLHF
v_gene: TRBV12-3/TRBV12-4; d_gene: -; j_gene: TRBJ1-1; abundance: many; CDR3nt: TGTGCCAGCAGCCCCGCTACTGAAGCTTTCTTT; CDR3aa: CASSPATEAFF
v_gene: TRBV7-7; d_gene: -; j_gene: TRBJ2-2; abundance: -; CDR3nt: TGTGCTAGCAGCGGACAGAAGACCGGGGAGCTGTTTTTT; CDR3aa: CASSGQKTGELFF
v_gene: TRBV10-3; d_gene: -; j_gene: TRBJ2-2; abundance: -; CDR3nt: TGTGCCATCAGTGGGCAGGCCCAAGTCGGGGAGCTGTTTTTT; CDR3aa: CAISGQAQVGELFF
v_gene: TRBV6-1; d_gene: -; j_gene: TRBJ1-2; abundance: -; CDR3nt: TGTGCCAGCAGTGGACAGACCTATGGCTACACCTTC; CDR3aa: CASSGQTYGYTF
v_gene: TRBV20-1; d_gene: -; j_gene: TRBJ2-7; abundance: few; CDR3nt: TGCAGTGCTAGACCCGATAGCGGCTACGAGCAGTACTTC; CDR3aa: CSARPDSGYEQYF
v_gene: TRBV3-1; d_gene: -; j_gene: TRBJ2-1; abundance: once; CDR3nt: TGTGCCAGCAGCCTGGGGAGGTTGGGCAATGAGCAGTTCTTC; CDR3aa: CASSLGRLGNEQFF
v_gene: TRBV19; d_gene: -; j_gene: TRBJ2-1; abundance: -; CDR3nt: TGTGCCAGTAGTCTCGCCTCGGGGCCCTTGGATGAGCAGTTCTTC; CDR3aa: CASSLASGPLDEQFF
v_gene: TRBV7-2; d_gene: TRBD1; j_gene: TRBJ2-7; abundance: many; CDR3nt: TGTGCCAGCAGCTTCGGGACAGGGAAGGGACAGTACTTC; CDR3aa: CASSFGTGKGQYF
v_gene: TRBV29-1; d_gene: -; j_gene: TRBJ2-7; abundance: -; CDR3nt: TGCAGCGGCACAGGGAGTGGGGACTACGAGCAGTACTTC; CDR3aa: CSGTGSGDYEQYF
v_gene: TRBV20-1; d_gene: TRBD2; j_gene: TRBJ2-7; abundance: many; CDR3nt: TGCAGTGCTAGAGATCCTTTGCGGGGGGGCTACGAGCAGTACTTC; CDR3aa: CSARDPLRGGYEQYF
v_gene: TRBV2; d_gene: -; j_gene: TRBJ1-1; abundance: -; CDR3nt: TGTGCCAGCAGCCTGGGGCCCACTGAAGCTTTCTTT; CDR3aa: CASSLGPTEAFF
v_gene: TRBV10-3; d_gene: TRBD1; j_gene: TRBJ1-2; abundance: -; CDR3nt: TGTGCCATCATGGGACAGGGTTCCACCCACTATGGCTACACCTTC; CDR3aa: CAIMGQGSTHYGYTF
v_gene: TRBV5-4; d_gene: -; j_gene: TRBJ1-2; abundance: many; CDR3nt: TGTGCCAGCAGCTCTCACGACAGCTTGGGCTACACCTTC; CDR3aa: CASSSHDSLGYTF
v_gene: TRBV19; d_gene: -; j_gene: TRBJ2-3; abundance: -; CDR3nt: TGTGCCAGTAGCCCCATCCCGACGGGGGATACGCAGTATTTT; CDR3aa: CASSPIPTGDTQYF
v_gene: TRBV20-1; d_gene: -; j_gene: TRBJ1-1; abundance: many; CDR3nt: TGCAGTGCAGTTGAAGAGAACACTGAAGCTTTCTTT; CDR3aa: CSAVEENTEAFF
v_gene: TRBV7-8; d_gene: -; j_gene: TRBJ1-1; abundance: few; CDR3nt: TGTGCCAGCAGCTTCCAGGCAGGGAGTGGTGAAGCTTTCTTT; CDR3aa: CASSFQAGSGEAFF
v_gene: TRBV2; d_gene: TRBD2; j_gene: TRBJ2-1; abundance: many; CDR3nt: TGTGCCAGCAGTGAAGGGCTAGCGGGGGGGCTTCACAGGGTCTTC; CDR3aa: CASSEGLAGGLHRVF